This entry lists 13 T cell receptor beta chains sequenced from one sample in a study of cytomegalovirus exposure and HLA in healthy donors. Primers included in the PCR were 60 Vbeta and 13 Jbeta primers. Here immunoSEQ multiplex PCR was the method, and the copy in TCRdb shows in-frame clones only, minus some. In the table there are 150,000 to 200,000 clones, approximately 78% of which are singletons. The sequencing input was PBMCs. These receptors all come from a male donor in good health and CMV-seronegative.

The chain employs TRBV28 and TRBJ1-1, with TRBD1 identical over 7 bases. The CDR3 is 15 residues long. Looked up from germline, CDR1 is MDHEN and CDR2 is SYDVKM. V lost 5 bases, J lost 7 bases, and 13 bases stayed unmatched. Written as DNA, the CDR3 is TGTGCCAGCAGTGCGGGACAGCTTCTGAGCGTTGAAGCTTTCTTT. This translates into CASSAGQLLSVEAFF.

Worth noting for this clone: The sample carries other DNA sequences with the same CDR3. The CDR3 protein is CASSPPGQGDTEAFF. The CDR3 DNA is TGTGCCAGCTCACCGCCCGGACAGGGGGACACTGAAGCTTTCTTT. This chain connects TRBV18 to TRBJ1-1, with 10 bases matching TRBD1. Trimming removed 3 bases from V and 3 bases from J; junction bases left unmatched: 4. The CDR3 is made up of 15 amino acids. Germline V CDR1 and CDR2: KGHSH, LQKENI.

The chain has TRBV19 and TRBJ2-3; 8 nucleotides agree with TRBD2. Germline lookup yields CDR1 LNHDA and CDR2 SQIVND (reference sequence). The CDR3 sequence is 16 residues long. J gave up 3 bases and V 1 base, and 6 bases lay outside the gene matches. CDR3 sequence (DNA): TGTGCCAGTAGTATAGGGGCCGGGAGGGTGACAGATACGCAGTATTTT. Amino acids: CASSIGAGRVTDTQYF.

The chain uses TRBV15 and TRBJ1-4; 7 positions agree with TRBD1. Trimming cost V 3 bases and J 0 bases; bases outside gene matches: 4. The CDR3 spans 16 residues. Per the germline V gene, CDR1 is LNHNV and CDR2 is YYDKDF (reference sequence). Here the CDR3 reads CATSSPTGATNEKLFF. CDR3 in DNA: TGTGCCACCAGCAGTCCAACAGGGGCAACTAATGAAAAACTGTTTTTT.

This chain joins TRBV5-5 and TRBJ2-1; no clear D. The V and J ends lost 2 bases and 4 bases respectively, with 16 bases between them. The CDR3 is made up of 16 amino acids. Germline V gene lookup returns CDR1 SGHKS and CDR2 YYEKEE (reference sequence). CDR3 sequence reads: CASSLQVTREYNEQFF. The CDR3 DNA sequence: TGTGCCAGCAGCTTACAAGTGACAAGAGAGTACAATGAGCAGTTCTTC.

DNA of the CDR3: TGTGCCAGCAGTCCTAGGGAGTCTGGGGCCAACGTCCTGACTTTC. It yields the protein CASSPRESGANVLTF. The chain couples TRBV28 to TRBJ2-6; tentatively, D is TRBD2 (5 bases). Looked up from germline, CDR1 is MDHEN and CDR2 is SYDVKM. There are 15 residues in the CDR3. The germline V and J ends were trimmed by 5 bases and 1 base, with 9 bases remaining between them.

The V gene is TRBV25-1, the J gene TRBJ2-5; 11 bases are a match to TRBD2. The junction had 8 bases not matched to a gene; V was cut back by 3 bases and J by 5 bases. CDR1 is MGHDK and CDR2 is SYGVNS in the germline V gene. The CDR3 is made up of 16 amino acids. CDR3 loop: CASSDPSGGFRETQYF. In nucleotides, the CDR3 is TGTGCCAGCAGTGACCCTAGCGGGGGGTTTAGGGAGACCCAGTACTTC.

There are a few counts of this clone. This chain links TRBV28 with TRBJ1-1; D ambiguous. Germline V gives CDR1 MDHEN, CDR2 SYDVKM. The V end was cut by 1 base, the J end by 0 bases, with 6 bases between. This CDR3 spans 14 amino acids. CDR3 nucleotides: TGTGCCAGCAGTTTATCCAGGATGAACACTGAAGCTTTCTTT. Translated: CASSLSRMNTEAFF.

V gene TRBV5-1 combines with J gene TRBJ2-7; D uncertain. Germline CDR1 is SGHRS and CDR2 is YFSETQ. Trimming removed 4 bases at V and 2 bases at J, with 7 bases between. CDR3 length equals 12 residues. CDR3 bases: TGCGCCAGCAGCATTCGTCCCTACGAGCAGTACTTC. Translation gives CASSIRPYEQYF. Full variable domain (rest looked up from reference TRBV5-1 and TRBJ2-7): KAGVTQTPRYLIKTRGQQVTLSCSPISGHRSVSWYQQTPGQGLQFLFEYFSETQRNKGNFPGRFSGRQFSNSRSEMNVSTLELGDSALYLCASSIRPYEQYFGPGTRLTVT.

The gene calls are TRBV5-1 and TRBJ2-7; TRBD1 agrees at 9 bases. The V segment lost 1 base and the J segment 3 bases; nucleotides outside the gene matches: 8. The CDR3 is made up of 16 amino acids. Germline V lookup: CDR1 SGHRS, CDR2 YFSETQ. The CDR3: CASSLLPSGQGYEQYF. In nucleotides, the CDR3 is TGCGCCAGCAGCTTGCTCCCGTCGGGACAGGGCTACGAGCAGTACTTC.

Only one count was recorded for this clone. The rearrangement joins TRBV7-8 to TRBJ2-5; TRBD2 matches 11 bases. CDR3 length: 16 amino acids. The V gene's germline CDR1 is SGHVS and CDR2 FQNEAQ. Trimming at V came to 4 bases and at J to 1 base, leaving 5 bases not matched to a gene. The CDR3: CASSSRTSGSQETQYF. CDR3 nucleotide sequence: TGTGCCAGCAGCTCCCGGACTAGCGGGTCCCAAGAGACCCAGTACTTC.

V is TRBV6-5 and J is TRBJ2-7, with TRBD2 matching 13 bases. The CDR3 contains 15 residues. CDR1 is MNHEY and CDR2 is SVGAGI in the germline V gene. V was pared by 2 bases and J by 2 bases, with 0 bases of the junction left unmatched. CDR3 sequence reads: CASSYGTSGTYEQYF. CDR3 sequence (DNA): TGTGCCAGCAGTTACGGGACTAGCGGGACCTACGAGCAGTACTTC.

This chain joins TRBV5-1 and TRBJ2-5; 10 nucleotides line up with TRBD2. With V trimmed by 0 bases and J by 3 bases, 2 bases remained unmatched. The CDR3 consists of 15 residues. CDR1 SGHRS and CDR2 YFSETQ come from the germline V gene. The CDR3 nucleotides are TGCGCCAGCAGCTTGGCTAGCGGGAGCAAAGAGACCCAGTACTTC. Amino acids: CASSLASGSKETQYF.